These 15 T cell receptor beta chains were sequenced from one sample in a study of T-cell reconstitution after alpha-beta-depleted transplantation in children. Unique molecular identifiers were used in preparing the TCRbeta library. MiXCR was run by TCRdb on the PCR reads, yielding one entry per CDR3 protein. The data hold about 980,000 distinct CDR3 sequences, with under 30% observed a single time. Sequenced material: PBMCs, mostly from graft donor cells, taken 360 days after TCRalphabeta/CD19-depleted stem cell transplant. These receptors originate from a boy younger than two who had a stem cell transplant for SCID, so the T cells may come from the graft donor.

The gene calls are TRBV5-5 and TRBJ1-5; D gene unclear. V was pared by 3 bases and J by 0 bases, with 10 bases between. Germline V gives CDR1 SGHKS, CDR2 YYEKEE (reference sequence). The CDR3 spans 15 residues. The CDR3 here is CASSSRRGSNQPQHF. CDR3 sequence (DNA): TGTGCCAGCAGCTCCCGTCGGGGTAGCAATCAGCCCCAGCATTTT.

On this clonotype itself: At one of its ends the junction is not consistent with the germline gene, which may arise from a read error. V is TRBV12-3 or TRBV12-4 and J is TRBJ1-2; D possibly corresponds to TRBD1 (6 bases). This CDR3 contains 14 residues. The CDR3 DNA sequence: TGTGCCAGCAGTTTCCCCCCAGGGGACTACGGCTACACCTTC. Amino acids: CASSFPPGDYGYTF.

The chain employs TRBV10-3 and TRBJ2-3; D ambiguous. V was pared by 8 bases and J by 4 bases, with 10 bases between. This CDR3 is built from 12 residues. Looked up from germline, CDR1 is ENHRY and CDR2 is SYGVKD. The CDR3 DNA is TGTGCCATCTCGGCAGGACCAGATACGCAGTATTTT. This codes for CAISAGPDTQYF.

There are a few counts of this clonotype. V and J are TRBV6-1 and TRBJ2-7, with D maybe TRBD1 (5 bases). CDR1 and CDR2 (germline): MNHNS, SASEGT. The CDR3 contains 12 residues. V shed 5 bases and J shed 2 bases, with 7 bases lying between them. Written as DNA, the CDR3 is TGTGCCAGCAGTAAGGGGCCCTACGAGCAGTACTTC. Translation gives CASSKGPYEQYF.

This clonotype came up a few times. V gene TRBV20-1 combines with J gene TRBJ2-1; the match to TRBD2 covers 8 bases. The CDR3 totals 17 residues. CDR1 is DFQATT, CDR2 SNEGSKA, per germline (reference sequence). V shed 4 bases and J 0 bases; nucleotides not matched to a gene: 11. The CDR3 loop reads CSAIVTGGHFSYNEQFF. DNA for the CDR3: TGCAGTGCTATAGTGACGGGGGGGCACTTCTCCTACAATGAGCAGTTCTTC.

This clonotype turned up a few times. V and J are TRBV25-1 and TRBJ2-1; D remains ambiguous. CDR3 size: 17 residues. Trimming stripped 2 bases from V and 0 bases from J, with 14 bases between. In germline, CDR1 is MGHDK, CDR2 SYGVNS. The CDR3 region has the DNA TGTGCCAGCAGTGAAGTTTTCGTTTCCAGCTCCTACAATGAGCAGTTCTTC. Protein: CASSEVFVSSSYNEQFF. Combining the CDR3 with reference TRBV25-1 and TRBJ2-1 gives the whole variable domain EADIYQTPRYLVIGTGKKITLECSQTMGHDKMYWYQQDPGMELHLIHYSYGVNSTEKGDLSSESTVSRIRTEHFPLTLESARPSHTSQYLCASSEVFVSSSYNEQFFGPGTRLTVL.

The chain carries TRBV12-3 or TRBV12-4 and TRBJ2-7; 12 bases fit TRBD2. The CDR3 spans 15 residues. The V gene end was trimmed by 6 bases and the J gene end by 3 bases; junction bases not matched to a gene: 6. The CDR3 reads CASRPELAGGYEQYF. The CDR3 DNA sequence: TGTGCCAGCAGACCCGAACTAGCGGGGGGCTACGAGCAGTACTTC.

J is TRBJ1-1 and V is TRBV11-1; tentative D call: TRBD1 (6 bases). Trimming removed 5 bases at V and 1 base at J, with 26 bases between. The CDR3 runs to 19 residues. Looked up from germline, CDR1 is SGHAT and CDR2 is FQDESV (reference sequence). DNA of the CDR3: TGTGCCAGCAGCAGACCCCTCCGGGACAAACAAACTTGGAACACTGAAGCTTTCTTT. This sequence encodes CASSRPLRDKQTWNTEAFF.

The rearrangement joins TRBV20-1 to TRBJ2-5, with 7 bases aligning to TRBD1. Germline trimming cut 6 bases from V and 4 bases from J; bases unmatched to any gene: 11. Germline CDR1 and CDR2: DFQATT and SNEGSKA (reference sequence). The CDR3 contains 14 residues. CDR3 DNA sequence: TGCAGTGCGGGAAAGCCGACAGGGTCAGAGACCCAGTACTTC. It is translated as CSAGKPTGSETQYF.

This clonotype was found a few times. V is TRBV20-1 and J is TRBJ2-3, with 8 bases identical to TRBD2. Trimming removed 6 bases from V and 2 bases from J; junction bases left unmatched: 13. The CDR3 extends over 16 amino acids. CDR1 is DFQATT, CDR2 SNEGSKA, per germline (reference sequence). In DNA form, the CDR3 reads TGCAGTGCAGCGCCCCGGTGGCGGGGGGTCACAGATACGCAGTATTTT. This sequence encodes CSAAPRWRGVTDTQYF.

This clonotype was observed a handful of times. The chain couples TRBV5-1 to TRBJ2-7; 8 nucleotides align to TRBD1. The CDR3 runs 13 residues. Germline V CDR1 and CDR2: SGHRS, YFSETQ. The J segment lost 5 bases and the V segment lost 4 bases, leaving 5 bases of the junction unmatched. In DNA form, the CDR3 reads TGCGCCAGCAGCCCCTGGACAGGGAACGAGCAGTACTTC. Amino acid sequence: CASSPWTGNEQYF.

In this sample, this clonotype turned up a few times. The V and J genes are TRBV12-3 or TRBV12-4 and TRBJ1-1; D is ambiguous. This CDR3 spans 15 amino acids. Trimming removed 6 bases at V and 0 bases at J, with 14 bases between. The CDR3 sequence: CASRSIGGVNTEAFF. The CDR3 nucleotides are TGTGCCAGCAGATCTATCGGTGGGGTGAACACTGAAGCTTTCTTT.

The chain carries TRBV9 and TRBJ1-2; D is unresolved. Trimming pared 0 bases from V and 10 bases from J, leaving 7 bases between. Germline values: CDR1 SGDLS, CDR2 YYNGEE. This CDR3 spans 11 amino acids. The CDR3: CASSVGSYYTF. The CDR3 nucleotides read TGTGCCAGCAGCGTAGGTTCGTACTACACCTTC.

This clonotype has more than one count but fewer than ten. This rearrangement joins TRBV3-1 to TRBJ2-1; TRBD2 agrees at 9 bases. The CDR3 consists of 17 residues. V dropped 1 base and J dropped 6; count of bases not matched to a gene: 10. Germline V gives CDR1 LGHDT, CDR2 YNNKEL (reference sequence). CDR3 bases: TGTGCCAGCAGCCAAGCCCGTCCGCGGGGGGGCCTCAATGAGCAGTTCTTC. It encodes CASSQARPRGGLNEQFF.

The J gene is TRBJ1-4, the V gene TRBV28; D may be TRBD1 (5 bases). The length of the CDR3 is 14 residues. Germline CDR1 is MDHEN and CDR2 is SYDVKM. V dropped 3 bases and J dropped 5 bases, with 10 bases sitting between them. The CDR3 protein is CASSLKAGNEKLFF. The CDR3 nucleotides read TGTGCCAGCAGTTTGAAGGCAGGGAATGAAAAACTGTTTTTT.